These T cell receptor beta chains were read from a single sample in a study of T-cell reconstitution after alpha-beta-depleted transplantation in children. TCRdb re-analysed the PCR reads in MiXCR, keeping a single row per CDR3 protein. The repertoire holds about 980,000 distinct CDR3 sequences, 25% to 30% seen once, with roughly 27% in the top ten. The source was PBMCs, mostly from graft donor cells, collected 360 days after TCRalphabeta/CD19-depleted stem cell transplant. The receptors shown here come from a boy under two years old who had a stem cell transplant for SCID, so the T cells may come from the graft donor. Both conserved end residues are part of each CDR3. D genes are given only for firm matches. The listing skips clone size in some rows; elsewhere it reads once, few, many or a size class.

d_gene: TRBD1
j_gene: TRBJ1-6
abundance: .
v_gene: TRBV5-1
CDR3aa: CASSLNPGQGNSPLHF
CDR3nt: TGCGCCAGCAGCTTGAATCCGGGACAGGGTAATTCACCCCTCCACTTT

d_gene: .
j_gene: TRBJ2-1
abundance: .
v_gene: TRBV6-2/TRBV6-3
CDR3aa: CASSYLELNEQFF
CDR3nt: TGTGCCAGCAGTTACTTAGAGCTCAATGAGCAGTTCTTC

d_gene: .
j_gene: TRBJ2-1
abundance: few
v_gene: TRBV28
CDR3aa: CASSPNIRKGEQFF
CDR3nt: TGTGCCAGCAGTCCGAACATTAGGAAAGGTGAGCAGTTCTTC

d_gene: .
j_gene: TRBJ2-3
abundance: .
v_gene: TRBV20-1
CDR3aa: CSASLDGTSTDTQYF
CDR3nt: TGCAGTGCTAGCCTGGACGGAACTAGCACAGATACGCAGTATTTT

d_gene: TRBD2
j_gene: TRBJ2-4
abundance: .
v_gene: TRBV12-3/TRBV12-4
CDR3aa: CASSFRGVRGGIQYF
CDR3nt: TGTGCCAGCAGTTTTCGGGGGGTTCGAGGAGGCATTCAGTACTTC

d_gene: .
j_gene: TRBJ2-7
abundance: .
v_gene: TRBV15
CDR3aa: CATSRDSAVSAYEQYF
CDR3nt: TGTGCCACCAGCAGAGATTCGGCAGTATCCGCCTACGAGCAGTACTTC

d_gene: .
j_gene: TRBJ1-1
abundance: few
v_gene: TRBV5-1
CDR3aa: CASSGTGDAEAFF
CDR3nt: TGCGCCAGCAGCGGAACAGGAGACGCTGAAGCTTTCTTT

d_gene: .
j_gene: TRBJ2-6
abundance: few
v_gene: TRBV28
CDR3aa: CASSFLGSGANVLTF
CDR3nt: TGTGCCAGCAGTTTTCTCGGCTCTGGGGCCAACGTCCTGACTTTC

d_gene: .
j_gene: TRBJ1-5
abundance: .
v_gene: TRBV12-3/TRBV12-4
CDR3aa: CASSLRNGYQPQHF
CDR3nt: TGTGCCAGCAGTTTACGAAACGGGTATCAGCCCCAGCATTTT

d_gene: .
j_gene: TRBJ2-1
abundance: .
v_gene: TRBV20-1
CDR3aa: CSASIWKPNEQFF
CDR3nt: TGCAGTGCCTCGATATGGAAACCCAATGAGCAGTTCTTC

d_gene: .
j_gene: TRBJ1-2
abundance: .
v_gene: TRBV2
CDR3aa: CARGATVANYGYTF
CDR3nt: TGTGCCAGGGGGGCGACAGTCGCTAACTATGGCTACACCTTC

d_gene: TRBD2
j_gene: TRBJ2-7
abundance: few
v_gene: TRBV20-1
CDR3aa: CSARGGTSYEQYF
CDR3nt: TGCAGTGCCCGCGGGGGTACCTCCTACGAGCAGTACTTC

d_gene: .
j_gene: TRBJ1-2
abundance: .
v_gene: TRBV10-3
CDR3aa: CAVGAAYISPATRGYTF
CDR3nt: TGTGCCGTGGGGGCCGCTTACATATCGCCAGCCACGAGGGGCTACACCTTC

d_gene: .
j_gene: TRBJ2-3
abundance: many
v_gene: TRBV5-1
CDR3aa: CASSSSDTQYF
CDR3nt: TGTGCCAGCAGCTCGAGTGATACGCAGTATTTT